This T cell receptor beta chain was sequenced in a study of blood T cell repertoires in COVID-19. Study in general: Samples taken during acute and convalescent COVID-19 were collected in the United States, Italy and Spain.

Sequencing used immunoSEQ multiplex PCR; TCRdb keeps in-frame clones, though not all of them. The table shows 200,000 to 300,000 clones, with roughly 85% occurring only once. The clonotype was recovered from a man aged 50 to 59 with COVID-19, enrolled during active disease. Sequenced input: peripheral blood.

CDR3 in DNA: TGTGCCAGCTCAGTCCCGGGACAGGGGGGCACTAACTATGGCTACACCTTC. Its translation is CASSVPGQGGTNYGYTF. The gene calls are TRBV18 and TRBJ1-2; TRBD1 matches 11 bases. Germline V CDR1 and CDR2: KGHSH, LQKENI. With V trimmed by 5 bases and J by 0 bases, 8 bases remained unmatched. This CDR3 contains 17 residues.